Here is one T cell receptor beta chain with its context. The antigen remains unidentified. The germline V gene has CDR1 MNHEY and CDR2 SMNVEV (reference sequence). The CDR3 is 19 amino acids. V lost 1 base to trimming and J lost 4 bases; unmatched junction nucleotides: 11. This sample is drawn from a study of T cell responses to AZD1222 COVID-19 vaccine. Only in-frame clones appear in the TCRdb table, and some are missing; sequencing was by immunoSEQ multiplex PCR. The sample consists of about 120,000 clones, about 89% of them appearing once. Study observations and caveats: Reports indicate that nearly half of spike-specific TCRs are directed at unmutated variant regions. When two AZD1222 doses had been given, Spike-specific TCR breadth and depth rose.

The V call is TRBV27, the J call TRBJ2-2, with 11 bases fitting TRBD2. This clonotype originated in an adult who received the AZD1222 COVID-19 vaccine. This sample comprised peripheral blood, obtained 28 days after the second AZD1222 dose. This CDR3 is CASSLYPVSSGRSTGELFF. DNA of the CDR3: TGTGCCAGCAGTTTATACCCCGTCTCTAGCGGGAGGAGCACCGGGGAGCTGTTTTTT.